This T cell receptor (beta chain) was found in a study of T cells in Graves' hyperthyroidism and ophthalmopathy. What was amplified from RNA transcripts were TCR beta CDR3 regions. The HTBI primer set was used in a first-round RT-PCR of the TCR CDR3. TCRdb re-derived calls from the multiplex PCR reads in MiXCR, one entry per CDR3 protein. The top ten hold around a fifth of the sample, which has around 350,000 distinct CDR3 sequences, around 13% seen once. Sequenced input: blood. The receptor comes from a woman in her twenties or thirties with Graves' ophthalmopathy.

This CDR3 is CSVDNPTATNEKLFF. The CDR3 nucleotides read TGCAGCGTTGATAACCCAACAGCAACTAATGAAAAACTGTTTTTT. V usage is TRBV29-1 and J usage is TRBJ1-4; D ambiguous. V was pared by 3 bases and J by 0 bases, with 11 bases between. Germline V gene sequence: CDR1 SQVTM, CDR2 ANQGSEA. CDR3 size: 15 residues.